Shown below are 30 T cell receptor beta chains from a single sample sequenced in a study of response to subunit inactivated influenza vaccine. From the RT-PCR reads, TCRdb called clonotypes with MiXCR, one entry per CDR3 protein. The table includes roughly 760,000 distinct CDR3 sequences, around 21% detected once. This sample comprised PBMCs from blood, obtained around 5 days after vaccination. The receptors shown here come from a middle-aged man who received an inactivated influenza vaccine.

This clonotype showed up just a few times. J is TRBJ2-7 and V is TRBV20-1, with D hard to call. V lost 0 bases to trimming and J lost 7 bases, with 7 bases between them. Germline CDR1 and CDR2: DFQATT and SNEGSKA (reference sequence). CDR3 length: 11 amino acids. CDR3 sequence (DNA): TGCAGTGCTAGAGACTCTTTGGAGCAGTACTTC. Protein: CSARDSLEQYF.

The chain couples TRBV10-3 to TRBJ2-1; D possibly corresponds to TRBD2 (5 bases). With 2 bases removed from V and 0 bases from J, the gap between germline ends came to 11 bases. The germline CDR1 and CDR2 sequences are ENHRY and SYGVKD. This CDR3 is built from 16 residues. The CDR3 coding sequence is TGTGCCATCAGTGAGCCGAGCGGAAGCTCCTACAATGAGCAGTTCTTC. The encoded protein is CAISEPSGSSYNEQFF.

The J gene is TRBJ2-1, the V gene TRBV24-1, with 8 bases lining up with TRBD1. V trimming: 10 bases; J trimming: 3 bases; junction bases outside the gene matches: 4. Germline V gene data show CDR1 as KGHDR and CDR2 as SFDVKD. The CDR3 is 13 residues long. CDR3 sequence reads: CATQGAGYNEQFF. CDR3 nucleotide sequence: TGTGCCACGCAGGGGGCAGGCTACAATGAGCAGTTCTTC.

This clonotype was recorded a few times. J is TRBJ2-5 and V is TRBV11-2; 11 nucleotides line up with TRBD1. V shed 5 bases, J shed 3 bases, and the junction held 8 bases outside the gene matches. The CDR3 covers 16 residues. Germline loops: CDR1 SGHAT, CDR2 FQNNGV. The CDR3, as DNA: TGTGCCAGCAGCATGAACGGACAGGGGGCAAAAGAGACCCAGTACTTC. Translated: CASSMNGQGAKETQYF.

The chain carries TRBV7-8 and TRBJ2-1; D gene unclear. The V gene lost 1 base and the J gene lost 8 bases, with 12 bases spanning the gap. CDR1 is SGHVS, CDR2 FQNEAQ, per germline. CDR3 size: 14 residues. CDR3 amino acids: CASSLGGGRHEQFF. CDR3 coding DNA: TGTGCCAGCAGCTTAGGAGGTGGCCGCCATGAGCAGTTCTTC.

There are a few counts of this clonotype. This chain joins TRBV6-5 and TRBJ2-1, with 7 bases that match TRBD2. With V trimmed by 2 bases and J by 4 bases, 8 bases remained unmatched. The CDR3 spans 16 residues. Germline V gene data show CDR1 as MNHEY and CDR2 as SVGAGI. CDR3 region: CASSYDRGGSYNEQFF. In DNA form, the CDR3 reads TGTGCCAGCAGTTACGATAGGGGAGGGAGTTACAATGAGCAGTTCTTC.

In DNA, the CDR3 is TGCAGCGTTGTTCTAGCGGGAGTAGACAAGCAGTATTTT. It specifies CSVVLAGVDKQYF. V and J are TRBV29-1 and TRBJ2-3, with 10 bases lining up with TRBD2. The CDR3 sequence is 13 residues long. Germline V gene data show CDR1 as SQVTM and CDR2 as ANQGSEA. V lost 4 bases, J lost 11 bases, and 9 bases stayed unmatched.

The chain has TRBV18 and TRBJ2-2, with a tentative D call TRBD1 (6 bases). V lost 1 base and J lost 6, with 12 bases in between. This CDR3 spans 15 amino acids. Germline V gives CDR1 KGHSH, CDR2 LQKENI. The CDR3: CASSPRQGPSGELFF. The CDR3 DNA sequence: TGTGCCAGCTCACCACGGCAGGGGCCTTCCGGGGAGCTGTTTTTT.

This clonotype was detected a few times. The CDR3 DNA follows: TGTGCCAGCAGCCAAGATCTCGGGGACTCCTACGAGCAGTACTTC. It encodes CASSQDLGDSYEQYF. The chain combines TRBV4-2 with TRBJ2-7, with D maybe TRBD2 (5 bases). With 0 bases removed from V and 0 bases from J, the gap between germline ends came to 9 bases. This CDR3 comprises 15 residues. Germline assignment: CDR1 LGHNA and CDR2 YNFKEQ.

Turning to this clonotype: One end of the junction fails to match germline, which may point to a read error. The rearrangement uses TRBV7-8 and TRBJ2-3; D is ambiguous. The CDR3 is made up of 15 amino acids. The V gene's germline CDR1 is SGHVS and CDR2 FQNEAQ. DNA for the CDR3: TGTGCCACCAGCTTAGTGTACAATTACACAGATACGCAGTATTTT. It yields the protein CATSLVYNYTDTQYF. The complete variable domain, with remaining parts taken from reference TRBV7-8 and TRBJ2-3, reads GAGVSQSPRYKVAKRGQDVALRCDPISGHVSLFWYQQALGQGPEFLTYFQNEAQLDKSGLPSDRFFAERPEGSVSTLKIQRTQQEDSAVYLCATSLVYNYTDTQYFGPGTRLTVL.

This clonotype was seen a few times. This chain uses TRBV29-1 with TRBJ2-1; possibly TRBD1 for D (6 bases). The CDR3 is 14 residues long. CDR1 and CDR2 (germline): SQVTM, ANQGSEA. The ends were cut back, 7 bases at V and 4 bases at J, with 17 bases in the middle. CDR3 region: CSASTTGGYNEQFF. CDR3 sequence (DNA): TGCAGCGCCTCCACGACAGGAGGATACAATGAGCAGTTCTTC.

The rearrangement uses TRBV7-2 and TRBJ2-1; 8 nucleotides match TRBD2. This CDR3 is 16 amino acids long. CDR1 and CDR2 from the germline V gene are SGHTA and FQGNSA. V gave up 5 bases and J gave up 7 bases; unmatched junction bases: 13. CDR3 protein: CASSALEAGGFNEQFF. CDR3 DNA: TGTGCCAGCAGCGCCCTGGAGGCGGGGGGCTTTAATGAGCAGTTCTTC.

The chain is built from TRBV29-1 and TRBJ2-7; 13 bases align to TRBD2. V shed 7 bases, J shed 6 bases, and the junction held 9 bases outside the gene matches. Looked up from germline, CDR1 is SQVTM and CDR2 is ANQGSEA. The CDR3 runs to 14 residues. The CDR3 nucleotides are TGCAGCGCTGCTCGGACTAGCGGGAGAAGCGAGCAGTACTTC. This translates into CSAARTSGRSEQYF.

J is TRBJ2-2 and V is TRBV20-1, with 7 bases fitting TRBD2. V lost 2 bases, J lost 4 bases, and 7 bases stayed unmatched. Germline V lookup: CDR1 DFQATT, CDR2 SNEGSKA (reference sequence). The CDR3 is 15 residues long. CDR3 residues: CSARRAGEGTGELFF. The CDR3 nucleotides read TGCAGTGCTAGACGGGCGGGAGAGGGCACCGGGGAGCTGTTTTTT.

This clonotype came up a few times. The chain carries TRBV6-1 and TRBJ2-1; TRBD2 might be the D (6 bases). The CDR3 is made up of 15 amino acids. CDR1 is MNHNS and CDR2 is SASEGT in the germline V gene. V was shortened by 7 bases and J by 0 bases, with 13 bases between the two germline ends. This CDR3 is CASTGGADSYNEQFF. The CDR3 DNA reads as TGTGCCAGCACCGGCGGGGCAGACTCCTACAATGAGCAGTTCTTC.

A few counts support this clonotype. The chain is built from TRBV30 and TRBJ2-1; possible D gene TRBD1, 5 bases. V lost 2 bases and J lost 4, with 9 bases in between. Germline V gene data show CDR1 as GTSNPN and CDR2 as SVGIG (reference sequence). The CDR3 totals 13 residues. This chain's CDR3 is CAWSSDRYNEQFF. As DNA, the CDR3 is TGTGCCTGGAGTAGCGACAGATACAATGAGCAGTTCTTC.

About this clonotype itself: The germline gene is not matched at one end of the junction; a read error may be the cause. The rearrangement uses TRBV18 and TRBJ2-7; 11 bases agree with TRBD2. Germline CDR1 is KGHSH and CDR2 is LQKENI. The CDR3 is made up of 15 amino acids. The CDR3 region is CASSPGLAVSFEQYF. CDR3 DNA: TGTGCCAGCTCACCGGGACTAGCGGTCTCCTTCGAGCAGTACTTC.

This clonotype was seen more than once but under ten times. This chain connects TRBV6-5 to TRBJ2-7; D is perhaps TRBD2 (6 bases). CDR3 size: 12 residues. The germline V and J ends were trimmed by 11 bases and 0 bases, with 11 bases remaining between them. Germline V gene sequence: CDR1 MNHEY, CDR2 SVGAGI. CDR3 nucleotide sequence: TGTGCCGCGGGATTCGGCTCCTACGAGCAGTACTTC. Protein product: CAAGFGSYEQYF.

The chain has TRBV28 and TRBJ2-1, with 9 positions matching TRBD2. Losses at the gene ends were 0 bases for V and 7 bases for J; bases not matched to a gene: 10. The CDR3 is made up of 17 amino acids. Germline-derived CDR1 and CDR2 are MDHEN and SYDVKM. DNA of the CDR3: TGTGCCAGCAGTTTATGGGGGTTGCGGGGGGGCCGGAATGAGCAGTTCTTC. Translated: CASSLWGLRGGRNEQFF.

The chain recombines TRBV18 with TRBJ2-7; 8 nucleotides align to TRBD1. Germline assignment: CDR1 KGHSH and CDR2 LQKENI. The junction had 3 bases not matched to a gene; V was cut back by 1 base and J by 4 bases. The CDR3 contains 14 residues. The CDR3 DNA reads as TGTGCCAGCTCACCACGCAGGGGGCTATACGAGCAGTACTTC. Residues: CASSPRRGLYEQYF.

CDR3 coding DNA: TGTGCCAGCAGCCCTCGGACTAGCGGGAGATCTTACAATGAGCAGTTCTTC. The encoded protein is CASSPRTSGRSYNEQFF. V gene TRBV7-9 combines with J gene TRBJ2-1, with TRBD2 matching 13 bases. The CDR3 totals 17 residues. V was pared by 5 bases and J by 4 bases, with 8 bases of the junction left unmatched. CDR1 is SEHNR and CDR2 is FQNEAQ in the germline V gene (reference sequence).

About this clonotype itself: A much more abundant neighbour one base away suggests this may be a read error. The V and J genes are TRBV10-3 and TRBJ2-5; 7 bases agree with TRBD1. This CDR3 spans 15 amino acids. CDR1 and CDR2 from the germline V gene are ENHRY and SYGVKD. V shed 5 bases and J 2 bases; nucleotides not matched to a gene: 8. The CDR3 region has the DNA TGTGCCATCAGTCGGACAGGACGCTTACAAGAGACCCAGTACTTC. It is translated as CAISRTGRLQETQYF.

At least ten counts were recorded for this clonotype. The CDR3 sequence: CASSIWSGRVYNEQFF. CDR3 bases: TGTGCCAGCAGTATCTGGAGCGGGAGGGTATACAATGAGCAGTTCTTC. The chain uses TRBV6-2 or TRBV6-3 and TRBJ2-1; 10 bases line up with TRBD2. After removal of 5 bases from V and 4 bases from J, the junction contained 8 bases not matched to a gene. Germline V lookup: CDR1 MNHEY, CDR2 SVGEGT. This CDR3 has 16 amino acids.

The chain has TRBV14 and TRBJ2-2, with D perhaps TRBD1 or TRBD2 (5 bases each). The length of the CDR3 is 16 residues. V lost 3 bases and J lost 4, with 15 bases in between. Per germline, CDR1 SGHDN and CDR2 FVKESK. The CDR3 here is CASSHGLGRATGELFF. The DNA for the CDR3 is TGTGCCAGCAGCCATGGTTTGGGACGTGCCACCGGGGAGCTGTTTTTT. Combining the CDR3 with reference TRBV14 and TRBJ2-2 gives the whole variable domain EAGVTQFPSHSVIEKGQTVTLRCDPISGHDNLYWYRRVMGKEIKFLLHFVKESKQDESGMPNNRFLAERTGGTYSTLKVQPAELEDSGVYFCASSHGLGRATGELFFGEGSRLTVL.

Remarks on this clonotype: A much larger clone lies one base from this, so it may be a read error. The chain carries TRBV12-3 or TRBV12-4 and TRBJ2-1, with 7 bases matching TRBD2. The CDR3 has 15 amino acids. The DNA of the CDR3 is TGTGCCAGCAGTTTATGGCTAGCGGACTACAATGAGCAGTGCTTC. Protein sequence: CASSLWLADYNEQCF.

This clonotype was found a few times. This chain links TRBV5-1 with TRBJ1-5; a possible D gene is TRBD1 (6 bases). Per the germline V gene, CDR1 is SGHRS and CDR2 is YFSETQ. V lost 4 bases to trimming and J lost 3 bases, with 14 bases between them. The CDR3 extends over 15 amino acids. The CDR3, as DNA: TGCGCCAGCAGCCCGGGCTCAGGGGACAATCAGCCCCAGCATTTT. Protein sequence: CASSPGSGDNQPQHF.

The sample holds many counts of this clonotype. The chain couples TRBV5-1 to TRBJ2-3; 8 bases fit TRBD2. V lost 2 bases to trimming and J lost 2 bases; unmatched junction nucleotides: 4. Germline V gives CDR1 SGHRS, CDR2 YFSETQ. The length of the CDR3 is 15 residues. The DNA of the CDR3 is TGCGCCAGCAGCTTTCCGGGAGGGATCACAGATACGCAGTATTTT. This codes for CASSFPGGITDTQYF. Supplemented by reference TRBV5-1 and TRBJ2-3, the full variable domain reads KAGVTQTPRYLIKTRGQQVTLSCSPISGHRSVSWYQQTPGQGLQFLFEYFSETQRNKGNFPGRFSGRQFSNSRSEMNVSTLELGDSALYLCASSFPGGITDTQYFGPGTRLTVL.

The chain uses TRBV9 and TRBJ2-1; D is possibly TRBD1 or TRBD2 (5 bases each). Trimming shortened V by 4 bases and J by 8 bases, and 16 bases separated the two germline ends. Germline-derived CDR1 and CDR2 are SGDLS and YYNGEE. The CDR3 extends over 14 amino acids. The CDR3, as DNA: TGTGCCAGCAGCCCCACAAGAGTGGGGGATGAGCAGTTCTTC. This codes for CASSPTRVGDEQFF. The variable domain in full, completed from reference TRBV9 and TRBJ2-1, reads DSGVTQTPKHLITATGQRVTLRCSPRSGDLSVYWYQQSLDQGLQFLIQYYNGEERAKGNILERFSAQQFPDLHSELNLSSLELGDSALYFCASSPTRVGDEQFFGPGTRLTVL.

In its sample, this clonotype was seen a few times. This sequence joins TRBV20-1 and TRBJ2-3; a weak D match, TRBD1 (6 bases). Germline CDR1 and CDR2: DFQATT and SNEGSKA (reference sequence). V was clipped by 0 bases and J by 2 bases, with 12 bases between them. The length of the CDR3 is 15 residues. For the CDR3, the DNA is TGCAGTGCTAGAGACCCCCGGGACAACACAGATACGCAGTATTTT. It is translated as CSARDPRDNTDTQYF.

In its sample, this clonotype was seen a few times. CDR3 protein: CAISKVTGELFF. DNA for the CDR3: TGTGCCATCAGTAAAGTAACCGGGGAGCTGTTTTTT. This sequence joins TRBV10-3 and TRBJ2-2; no reliable D call. Trimming stripped 5 bases from V and 5 bases from J, with 6 bases between. Germline V gene sequence: CDR1 ENHRY, CDR2 SYGVKD. The CDR3 spans 12 residues.